Below, one T cell receptor beta chain is given with its context. What it binds is not known. The data are from a study of cytomegalovirus exposure and HLA in healthy donors. Trimming left V 3 bases short and J 5 bases short, with 10 bases between. This CDR3 region has 13 residues. CDR1 is SGHTA, CDR2 FQGNSA, per germline. Amplification used 60 Vbeta primers and 13 Jbeta primers. Libraries were prepared by immunoSEQ multiplex PCR; TCRdb keeps only in-frame clonotypes and omits some of them. Its table records about 74,000 clones. General observations from the study: When a later analysis was performed, an Asian-associated ancestry cluster reportedly had fewer N-insertions than the roughly 690-donor mean. TRBV6-2, TRBV6-3 and other indistinguishable V segments were excluded. Immune exposure information available was restricted to CMV serostatus. Sequence variants that were highly shared formed a cluster that was likely a sequencing artifact.

The sequence was obtained from a female donor in good health and CMV-seropositive. This chain connects TRBV7-2 to TRBJ2-5; D remains ambiguous. Sequencing was performed on PBMCs. The CDR3 coding sequence is TGTGCCAGCAGCTTTCGAGTCTCGGAGACCCAGTACTTC. Encoded protein: CASSFRVSETQYF.